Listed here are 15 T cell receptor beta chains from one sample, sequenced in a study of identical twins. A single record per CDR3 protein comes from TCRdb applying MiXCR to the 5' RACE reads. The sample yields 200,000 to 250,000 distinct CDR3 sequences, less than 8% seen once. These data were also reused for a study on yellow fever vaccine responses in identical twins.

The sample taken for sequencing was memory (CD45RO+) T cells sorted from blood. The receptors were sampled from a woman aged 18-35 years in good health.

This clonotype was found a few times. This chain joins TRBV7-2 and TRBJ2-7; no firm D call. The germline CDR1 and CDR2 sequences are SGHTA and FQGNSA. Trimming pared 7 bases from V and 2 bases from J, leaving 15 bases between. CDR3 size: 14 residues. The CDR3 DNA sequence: TGTGCCAGCACCATTAAGGGCGGACCCTACGAGCAGTACTTC. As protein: CASTIKGGPYEQYF.

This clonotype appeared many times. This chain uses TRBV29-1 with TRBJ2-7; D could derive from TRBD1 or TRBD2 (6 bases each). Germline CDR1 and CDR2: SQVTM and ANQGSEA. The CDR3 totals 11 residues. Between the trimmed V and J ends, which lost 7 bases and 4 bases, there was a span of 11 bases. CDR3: CSAGAEYEQYF. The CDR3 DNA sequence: TGCAGCGCGGGGGCCGAGTACGAGCAGTACTTC.

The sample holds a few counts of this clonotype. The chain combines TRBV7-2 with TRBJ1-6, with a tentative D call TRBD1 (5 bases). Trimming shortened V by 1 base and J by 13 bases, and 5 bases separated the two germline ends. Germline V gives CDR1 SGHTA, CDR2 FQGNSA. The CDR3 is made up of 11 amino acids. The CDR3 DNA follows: TGTGCCAGCAGCTTAGGGGGGCCCCTCCACTTT. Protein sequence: CASSLGGPLHF. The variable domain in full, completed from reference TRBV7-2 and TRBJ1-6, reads GAGVSQSPSNKVTEKGKDVELRCDPISGHTALYWYRQSLGQGLEFLIYFQGNSAPDKSGLPSDRFSAERTGGSVSTLTIQRTQQEDSAVYLCASSLGGPLHFGNGTRLTVT.

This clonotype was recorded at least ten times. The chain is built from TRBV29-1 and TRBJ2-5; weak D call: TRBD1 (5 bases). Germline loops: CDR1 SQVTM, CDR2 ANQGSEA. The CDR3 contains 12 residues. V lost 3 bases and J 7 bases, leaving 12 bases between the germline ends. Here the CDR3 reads CSVEGHHGTQYF. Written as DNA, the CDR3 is TGCAGCGTTGAGGGGCACCACGGGACCCAGTACTTC.

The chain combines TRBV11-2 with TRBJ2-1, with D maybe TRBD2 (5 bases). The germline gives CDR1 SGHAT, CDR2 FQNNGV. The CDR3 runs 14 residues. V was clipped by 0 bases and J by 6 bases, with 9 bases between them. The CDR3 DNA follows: TGTGCCAGCAGCTTAGAATTAGCGCTCAATGAGCAGTTCTTC. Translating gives CASSLELALNEQFF.

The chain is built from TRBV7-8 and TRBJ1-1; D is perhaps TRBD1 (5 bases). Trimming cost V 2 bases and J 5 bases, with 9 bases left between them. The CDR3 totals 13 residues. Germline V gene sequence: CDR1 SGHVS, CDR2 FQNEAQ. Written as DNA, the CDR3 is TGTGCCAGCAGCTTACGGGGGATAACTGAAGCTTTCTTT. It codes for CASSLRGITEAFF.

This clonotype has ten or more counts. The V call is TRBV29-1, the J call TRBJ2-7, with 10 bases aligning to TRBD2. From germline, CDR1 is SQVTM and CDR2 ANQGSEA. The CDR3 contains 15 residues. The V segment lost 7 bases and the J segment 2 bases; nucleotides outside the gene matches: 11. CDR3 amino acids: CSASPPSGGPYEQYF. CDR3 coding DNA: TGCAGCGCCTCCCCCCCTAGCGGGGGTCCCTACGAGCAGTACTTC.

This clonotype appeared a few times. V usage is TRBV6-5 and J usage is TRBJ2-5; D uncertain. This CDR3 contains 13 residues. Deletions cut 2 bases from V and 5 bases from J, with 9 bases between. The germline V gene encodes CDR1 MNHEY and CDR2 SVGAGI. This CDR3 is CASSYGFGETQYF. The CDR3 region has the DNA TGTGCCAGCAGTTACGGATTCGGGGAGACCCAGTACTTC.

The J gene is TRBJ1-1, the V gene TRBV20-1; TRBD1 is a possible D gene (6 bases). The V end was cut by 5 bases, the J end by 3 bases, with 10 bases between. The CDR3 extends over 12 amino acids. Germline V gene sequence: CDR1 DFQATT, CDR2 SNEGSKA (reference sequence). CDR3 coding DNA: TGCAGTGCTCCCAACAGGGACACTGAAGCTTTCTTT. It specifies CSAPNRDTEAFF.

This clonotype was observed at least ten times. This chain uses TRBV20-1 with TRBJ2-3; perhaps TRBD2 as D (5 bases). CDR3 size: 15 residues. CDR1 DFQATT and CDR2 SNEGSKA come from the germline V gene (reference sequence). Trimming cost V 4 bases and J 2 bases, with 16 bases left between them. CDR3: CSAMESIGNTDTQYF. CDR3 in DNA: TGCAGTGCTATGGAGTCTATCGGGAACACAGATACGCAGTATTTT.

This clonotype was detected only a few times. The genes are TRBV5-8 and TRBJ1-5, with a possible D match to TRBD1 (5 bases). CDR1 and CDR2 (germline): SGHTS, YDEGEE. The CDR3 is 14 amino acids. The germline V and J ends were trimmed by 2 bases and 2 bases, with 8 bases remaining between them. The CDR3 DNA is TGTGCCAGCAGCTTACAGGTTGGCAATCAGCCCCAGCATTTT. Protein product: CASSLQVGNQPQHF.

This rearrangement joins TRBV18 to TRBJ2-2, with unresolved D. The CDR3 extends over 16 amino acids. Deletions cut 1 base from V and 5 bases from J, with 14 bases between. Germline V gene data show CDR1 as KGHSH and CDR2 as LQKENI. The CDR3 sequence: CASSPLPGPRTGELFF. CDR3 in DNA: TGTGCCAGCTCACCACTTCCTGGGCCGAGGACCGGGGAGCTGTTTTTT.

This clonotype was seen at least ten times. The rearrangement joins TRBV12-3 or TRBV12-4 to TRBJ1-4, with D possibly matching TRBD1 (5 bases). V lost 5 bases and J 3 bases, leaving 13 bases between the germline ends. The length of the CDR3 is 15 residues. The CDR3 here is CASSRAGGSNEKLFF. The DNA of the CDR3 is TGTGCCAGCAGTCGCGCCGGGGGGTCTAATGAAAAACTGTTTTTT.

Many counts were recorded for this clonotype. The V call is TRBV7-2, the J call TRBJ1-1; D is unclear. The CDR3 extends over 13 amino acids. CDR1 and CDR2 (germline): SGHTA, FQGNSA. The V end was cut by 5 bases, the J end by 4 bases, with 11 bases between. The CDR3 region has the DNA TGTGCCAGCAGCGTTGGTTGGCGCACTGAAGCTTTCTTT. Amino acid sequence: CASSVGWRTEAFF.

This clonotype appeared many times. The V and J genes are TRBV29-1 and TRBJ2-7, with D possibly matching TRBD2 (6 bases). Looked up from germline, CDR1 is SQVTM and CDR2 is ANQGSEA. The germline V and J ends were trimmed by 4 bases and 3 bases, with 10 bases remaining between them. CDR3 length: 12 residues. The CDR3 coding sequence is TGCAGCGTTGGGGGAGGAGGCTACGAGCAGTACTTC. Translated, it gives CSVGGGGYEQYF.